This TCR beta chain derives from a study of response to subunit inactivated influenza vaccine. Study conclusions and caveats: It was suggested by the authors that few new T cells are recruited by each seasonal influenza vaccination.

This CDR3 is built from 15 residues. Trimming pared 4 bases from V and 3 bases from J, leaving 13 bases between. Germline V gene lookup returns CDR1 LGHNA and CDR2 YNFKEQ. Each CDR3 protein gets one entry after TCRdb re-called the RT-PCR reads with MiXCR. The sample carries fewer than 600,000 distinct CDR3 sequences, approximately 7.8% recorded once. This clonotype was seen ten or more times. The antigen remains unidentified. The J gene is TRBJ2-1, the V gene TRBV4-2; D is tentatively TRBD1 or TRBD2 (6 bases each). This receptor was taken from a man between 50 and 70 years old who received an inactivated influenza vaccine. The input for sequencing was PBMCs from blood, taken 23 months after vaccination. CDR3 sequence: CASSRLGGGYNEQFF. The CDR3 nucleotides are TGTGCCAGCAGCCGCCTCGGGGGCGGCTACAATGAGCAGTTCTTC.